The T cell receptor (beta chain) described here comes from a study of siplizumab effects on memory and regulatory T cells (dated by TCRdb to about 2019). With respect to the entire study: The study examined how the anti-CD2 antibody siplizumab affects alloreactive T-cell subsets in allogeneic mixed lymphocyte reactions built from human PBMCs.

To prepare the library, the immunoSEQ multiplex PCR assay was applied. Each sample had some 96,000 TCR templates assayed by the deep sequencing platform. Genomic DNA extracted from sorted T cells was used for TCRbeta CDR3 sequencing. Per the source publication's procedure: Clonal analysis of TCRbeta CDR3 data was done in the R programming language. Alloreactive CD4+ and CD8+ clones were defined by comparing unstimulated samples with post-reaction CFSE-low samples. Regulatory or non-regulatory origin was assigned to alloreactive CD4+ clones by matching of sequences to sorted unstimulated Treg and non-Treg repertoires. Drawn from immuneACCESS, this table holds only the in-frame rearrangements with V and J called that TCRdb kept. Clones are partly lost; checked studies trace under half to an unresolved V gene and leave the rest unexplained. The V and J calls and clone size were taken over from that table, and D and trimming were inferred from the DNA. For this sample there are fewer than 100,000 clones; over 90% appear just once. Around 20% of the sample goes to the ten largest clones.

The paper's findings and limits, for the study overall: No functional confirmation was obtained for the suppressive function of proliferating Tregs from siplizumab cultures. About 80-96% of proliferating CD4+ or CD8+ clones could not be given a naive or memory phenotype. Siplizumab significantly reduced the cumulative frequency of alloreactive sequences traceable to unstimulated CD4+ memory T cells. Sequences below about 10^-5 frequency were poorly captured, so only a minor fraction of alloreactive clones could be mapped to unstimulated subsets. Compared with memory T cells, unstimulated naive T cells appeared more diverse, and naive cells seemed to make a substantial contribution to the alloresponse. Among mappable alloreactive CD4+ clones, the Treg-derived fraction averaged approximately 66% with siplizumab versus about 27% in control reactions.

Regarding this clone: The clone's antigen remains unknown. No quality values exist for individual bases; no much larger clone is one base distant.

Sorted unstimulated T cells, along with proliferating T cells recovered from mixed lymphocyte reactions, underwent TCRbeta CDR3 sequencing. Fresh whole blood from fewer than 12 HLA-typed healthy donors was used to isolate PBMCs. CDR1 and CDR2, looked up from the germline V gene (reference sequence), are SEHNR and FQNEAQ. Relative to germline, V is missing 3 bases and J is missing 4 bases, with 13 bases of the junction outside any gene match. The CDR3 sequence holds 18 residues, the cysteine and phenylalanine included. The sequence is cut down to CDR3 DNA, 54 bases in frame from base 1. Recombination linked TRBV7-9 to TRBJ2-1, and TRBD2 aligns with 9 junction nucleotides. This receptor was taken from a human donor in good health. Sequencing input: CD8+ T cells sorted from blood. The DNA sequence is as follows: TGTGCCAGCAGCTTCGAGTCTCGGCGGGAGGGCGTTTACAATGAGCAGTTCTTC. Its translation reads: CASSFESRREGVYNEQFF.